This entry lists 32 T cell receptor beta chains sequenced from one sample in a study of OX40 agonist ivuxolimab in advanced cancers. Receptors were amplified or captured by the immunoSEQ multiplex PCR assay. TCRdb mirrors the immuneACCESS table, restricted to in-frame sequences. Some clones are absent from its copies; in checked studies, under half trace to an unresolved V gene, and the reason for the others is unknown. The sample records about 64,000 clones, approximately 81% of which are singletons. The top ten hold 2.5% to 3.5% of the sample. This specimen was CD4+ or CD8+ T cells sorted from blood, taken in a trial of the OX40 agonist ivuxolimab. These receptors were taken from an adult with an advanced solid tumor such as melanoma, head and neck, liver or kidney cancer.

The gene calls are TRBV7-3 and TRBJ1-6; D gene ambiguous. Trimming removed 2 bases from V and 6 bases from J, with 14 bases in between. The germline V gene encodes CDR1 SGHTA and CDR2 FQGTGA. CDR3 length: 16 amino acids. The CDR3 sequence: CASSLYGSGFNSPLHF. The CDR3 DNA reads as TGTGCCAGCAGCTTATATGGGTCAGGCTTTAATTCACCCCTCCACTTT.

This chain links TRBV2 with TRBJ2-5; 8 nucleotides agree with TRBD2. The J call is in doubt because the DNA end fits TRBJ2-7 better. CDR1 SNHLY and CDR2 FYNNEI come from the germline V gene. The CDR3 length is 14 residues. CDR3 sequence reads: CASRSGRASYEQYF. CDR3 nucleotide sequence: TGTGCCAGCAGGTCCGGGAGGGCGTCCTACGAGCAGTACTTC.

The chain links TRBV30 to TRBJ1-6; weak D call: TRBD1 (5 bases). The CDR3 is 14 amino acids. Germline V gene lookup returns CDR1 GTSNPN and CDR2 SVGIG (reference sequence). With 4 bases removed from V and 10 bases from J, the gap between germline ends came to 17 bases. The CDR3 reads CAWNIILGDSPLHF. In DNA, the CDR3 is TGTGCCTGGAACATAATTCTGGGGGACTCACCCCTCCACTTT.

This clone was detected once. The CDR3 coding sequence is TGTGCCAGCAGTTCAACAGGGGTATCTAACTATGGCTACACCTTC. Its protein is CASSSTGVSNYGYTF. The rearrangement uses TRBV28 and TRBJ1-2, with TRBD1 matching over 7 bases. The CDR3 runs 15 residues. V gave up 4 bases and J gave up 0 bases; unmatched junction bases: 5. From germline, CDR1 is MDHEN and CDR2 SYDVKM.

The V gene is TRBV6-1, the J gene TRBJ1-2; no clear D. V gave up 4 bases and J gave up 8 bases, with 23 bases separating them. The CDR3 covers 16 residues. CDR1 MNHNS and CDR2 SASEGT come from the germline V gene. The CDR3 DNA follows: TGTGCCAGCAGTGGTTATGGGGAAGCAGCCTCTAAGGGCTACACCTTC. It translates to CASSGYGEAASKGYTF.

The J gene is TRBJ2-3, the V gene TRBV4-1; possible D gene TRBD2, 6 bases. Germline V gene lookup returns CDR1 MGHRA and CDR2 YSYEKL. V dropped 1 base and J dropped 3 bases, with 14 bases sitting between them. The CDR3 runs to 16 residues. The CDR3 DNA follows: TGCGCCAGCAGCCAAGGAAACGCGGGGCCAACAGATACGCAGTATTTT. Amino acid sequence: CASSQGNAGPTDTQYF.

J is TRBJ2-1 and V is TRBV7-2, with 9 positions matching TRBD1. V dropped 1 base and J dropped 3; count of bases not matched to a gene: 1. The CDR3 sequence is 15 residues long. Germline V gene sequence: CDR1 SGHTA, CDR2 FQGNSA. CDR3 protein: CASSLDRGLYNEQFF. CDR3 DNA: TGTGCCAGCAGCTTAGACAGGGGGCTCTACAATGAGCAGTTCTTC.

This clone was observed a single time. This rearrangement joins TRBV9 to TRBJ1-1; TRBD1 is a possible D gene (5 bases). This CDR3 contains 13 residues. Germline CDR1 and CDR2: SGDLS and YYNGEE. V was clipped by 4 bases and J by 4 bases, with 11 bases between them. CDR3 amino acids: CASSNQGGTEAFF. DNA for the CDR3: TGTGCCAGCAGCAACCAGGGAGGCACTGAAGCTTTCTTT.

The rearrangement links TRBV7-2 to TRBJ1-6; D possibly corresponds to TRBD1 (5 bases). The CDR3 spans 15 residues. The germline V gene has CDR1 SGHTA and CDR2 FQGNSA. Trimming removed 1 base at V and 5 bases at J, with 9 bases between. The CDR3 DNA sequence: TGTGCCAGCAGCTTAGAGGGGTTCAATAATTCACCCCTCCACTTT. As protein: CASSLEGFNNSPLHF.

The chain combines TRBV18 with TRBJ1-5; D ambiguous. V gave up 2 bases and J gave up 0 bases, with 2 bases separating them. The CDR3 has 13 residues. Looked up from germline, CDR1 is KGHSH and CDR2 is LQKENI. CDR3 sequence reads: CASSPGSNQPQHF. The CDR3 nucleotides are TGTGCCAGCTCACCAGGTAGCAATCAGCCCCAGCATTTT.

The V gene is TRBV29-1, the J gene TRBJ2-5; no firm D call. Germline values: CDR1 SQVTM, CDR2 ANQGSEA. The CDR3 runs 13 residues. Trimming pared 0 bases from V and 7 bases from J, leaving 12 bases between. As DNA, the CDR3 is TGCAGCGTTGAAGATCCCCTTATAGGGACCCAGTACTTC. This gives the protein CSVEDPLIGTQYF. Filled out from reference TRBV29-1 and TRBJ2-5, the complete variable domain reads SAVISQKPSRDICQRGTSLTIQCQVDSQVTMMFWYRQQPGQSLTLIATANQGSEATYESGFVIDKFPISRPNLTFSTLTVSNMSPEDSSIYLCSVEDPLIGTQYFGPGTRLLVL.

This chain links TRBV27 with TRBJ2-3; 9 nucleotides match TRBD2. The CDR3 contains 16 residues. The V segment lost 1 base and the J segment 1 base; nucleotides outside the gene matches: 3. Germline V CDR1 and CDR2: MNHEY, SMNVEV (reference sequence). The DNA of the CDR3 is TGTGCCAGCAGTTTATTAGCGGGAGACGGCACAGATACGCAGTATTTT. It yields the protein CASSLLAGDGTDTQYF.

The chain uses TRBV28 and TRBJ1-1, with D unresolved. Deletions cut 11 bases from V and 3 bases from J, with 10 bases between. This CDR3 is built from 11 residues. Germline-derived CDR1 and CDR2 are MDHEN and SYDVKM. The CDR3 protein is CASRGYTEAFF. CDR3 nucleotide sequence: TGTGCCTCTCGAGGTTACACTGAAGCTTTCTTT.

This clone was observed a single time. The V call is TRBV7-9, the J call TRBJ1-4; D gene unclear. The CDR3 is 14 residues long. Trimming took 5 bases from V and 0 from J, leaving 7 bases between them. Germline-derived CDR1 and CDR2 are SEHNR and FQNEAQ (reference sequence). In DNA, the CDR3 is TGTGCCAGCAGCGATCAAGCAACTAATGAAAAACTGTTTTTT. Translating gives CASSDQATNEKLFF.

The chain employs TRBV11-2 and TRBJ1-1; D may be TRBD1 (6 bases). Germline lookup yields CDR1 SGHAT and CDR2 FQNNGV. Trimming left V 2 bases short and J 3 bases short, with 22 bases between. The CDR3 loop spans 18 amino acids. In DNA, the CDR3 is TGTGCCAGCAGCTTACGGGGCAGGGGACTCAAGACGGACACTGAAGCTTTCTTT. Its protein product is CASSLRGRGLKTDTEAFF.

In this sample, this clone turned up a few times. The chain employs TRBV10-3 and TRBJ2-2; 8 bases fit TRBD1. This CDR3 contains 15 residues. V lost 9 bases, J lost 4 bases, and 10 bases stayed unmatched. Germline assignment: CDR1 ENHRY and CDR2 SYGVKD. In nucleotides, the CDR3 is TGTGCCATTTTAGTGCAGGGGGCTATCACCGGGGAGCTGTTTTTT. This encodes CAILVQGAITGELFF.

As regards this clone: At one end the junction does not follow the germline gene, possibly because of a read error. Distinct nucleotide sequences in the sample also encode this CDR3. The chain combines TRBV5-1 with TRBJ1-1, with TRBD1 matching over 8 bases. Germline CDR1 reads SGHRS; CDR2 reads YFSETQ. The CDR3 has 14 residues. The CDR3 loop is CASSSSRGQTEAFF. The CDR3, as DNA: TGTGCCAGCAGCTCGAGCAGGGGGCAGACTGAAGCTTTCTTT.

About this clone: The final CDR3 position lacks the conserved phenylalanine or tryptophan, pointing to a likely read error. The DNA is left out, because the CDR3 cannot be placed on it with certainty; the CDR3 is given as TCRdb lists it. This chain links TRBV2 with TRBJ2-3; the table's D call, TRBD2, was not checked against the DNA. Both ends counted, the CDR3 spans 13 residues. The V gene's germline CDR1 is SNHLY and CDR2 FYNNEI. CDR3 region: CASSRDTSGRRYI.

The genes are TRBV6-5 and TRBJ2-3, with a weak D call TRBD2 (7 bases). Germline loops: CDR1 MNHEY, CDR2 SVGAGI. CDR3 size: 14 residues. The CDR3 here is CATRGGWSTDTQYF. CDR3 nucleotide sequence: TGTGCTACTAGGGGGGGATGGAGCACAGATACGCAGTATTTT.

The V and J genes are TRBV6-4 and TRBJ2-1; the match to TRBD2 covers 8 bases. CDR3 length: 15 amino acids. Germline V lookup: CDR1 MRHNA, CDR2 SNTAGT. The V segment lost 5 bases and the J segment 1 base; nucleotides outside the gene matches: 4. CDR3 loop: CASSPQRESYNEQFF. The CDR3 DNA follows: TGTGCCAGCAGTCCCCAGCGGGAGTCCTACAATGAGCAGTTCTTC.

The chain is built from TRBV16 and TRBJ1-1; tentatively, D is TRBD1 (5 bases). The CDR3 consists of 13 residues. Deletions cut 4 bases from V and 1 base from J, with 7 bases between. From germline, CDR1 is KGHSY and CDR2 FQNENV. CDR3 nucleotides: TGTGCCAGCAGCCCAGGGAAGAACACTGAAGCTTTCTTT. Translating it yields CASSPGKNTEAFF.

The chain is built from TRBV7-2 and TRBJ2-7, with D tentatively TRBD2 (6 bases). Germline lookup yields CDR1 SGHTA and CDR2 FQGNSA. Trimming took off 3 bases at V and 7 bases at J, with 13 bases between the two ends. The CDR3 is made up of 13 amino acids. The CDR3 is CASSFGGMTEQYF. The DNA for the CDR3 is TGTGCCAGCAGCTTTGGAGGGATGACGGAGCAGTACTTC.

This chain links TRBV6-1 with TRBJ2-1; 8 nucleotides align to TRBD2. V lost 2 bases and J lost 7; bases outside the gene matches: 4. The V gene's germline CDR1 is MNHNS and CDR2 SASEGT. CDR3 size: 14 residues. CDR3 sequence: CASSELASGNEQFF. As DNA, the CDR3 is TGTGCCAGCAGTGAATTGGCTAGCGGGAATGAGCAGTTCTTC.

V and J are TRBV28 and TRBJ2-7; D is undetermined. The CDR3 sequence is 12 residues long. From germline, CDR1 is MDHEN and CDR2 SYDVKM. The V gene lost 10 bases and the J gene lost 3 bases, with 13 bases spanning the gap. The CDR3 reads CATSVNLYEQYF. The CDR3 nucleotides are TGTGCCACCTCAGTAAATCTCTACGAGCAGTACTTC.

CDR3 region: CASSLVQGQGGYTF. The CDR3, as DNA: TGTGCCAGCAGCCTCGTCCAGGGCCAAGGGGGCTACACCTTC. The rearrangement uses TRBV7-2 and TRBJ1-2; perhaps TRBD1 as D (5 bases). CDR3 length equals 14 residues. Germline loops: CDR1 SGHTA, CDR2 FQGNSA. Trimming left V 5 bases short and J 8 bases short, with 18 bases between.

Regarding this clone: The same CDR3 arises from other DNA sequences in this sample as well. The chain recombines TRBV9 with TRBJ2-5; the D gene could be TRBD1 or TRBD2 (7 bases each). Germline V gives CDR1 SGDLS, CDR2 YYNGEE. This CDR3 contains 14 residues. Trimming shortened V by 0 bases and J by 5 bases, and 11 bases separated the two germline ends. The CDR3 loop is CASSVGQGGETQYF. The CDR3 bases are TGTGCCAGCAGCGTAGGGCAGGGGGGGGAGACCCAGTACTTC.

The rearrangement joins TRBV5-1 to TRBJ2-5; TRBD2 is a possible D gene (5 bases). Germline values: CDR1 SGHRS, CDR2 YFSETQ. Trimming removed 6 bases at V and 2 bases at J, with 14 bases between. The CDR3 has 14 amino acids. The CDR3 here is CASTSTSTQETQYF. CDR3 nucleotides: TGCGCCAGCACTTCCACTAGTACGCAAGAGACCCAGTACTTC.

The chain couples TRBV29-1 to TRBJ2-2; D unclear. The germline V and J ends were trimmed by 6 bases and 0 bases, with 11 bases remaining between them. Germline lookup yields CDR1 SQVTM and CDR2 ANQGSEA. CDR3 length: 14 residues. The CDR3 coding sequence is TGCAGCGTAGCCGAGACATCGAACACCGGGGAGCTGTTTTTT. Its translation is CSVAETSNTGELFF.

In DNA form, the CDR3 reads TGCGCCAGCAGCCAAGTCGAAGGGCGGGAGGACGGGACCCAGTACTTC. Protein product: CASSQVEGREDGTQYF. The rearrangement uses TRBV4-1 and TRBJ2-5, with 8 bases matching TRBD2. Germline V CDR1 and CDR2: MGHRA, YSYEKL. The CDR3 totals 16 residues. Trimming removed 1 base from V and 7 bases from J; junction bases left unmatched: 11.

The chain has TRBV19 and TRBJ2-3, with unresolved D. The V gene's germline CDR1 is LNHDA and CDR2 SQIVND (reference sequence). The CDR3 runs to 14 residues. Between the trimmed V and J ends, which lost 7 bases and 7 bases, there was a span of 18 bases. The CDR3 bases are TGTGCCAGTAATCCCCACGACCAGCCATATACGCAGTATTTT. As protein: CASNPHDQPYTQYF.

The chain is built from TRBV30 and TRBJ1-6; no reliable D call. Trimming removed 1 base at V and 9 bases at J, with 10 bases between. CDR3 length equals 13 residues. Germline CDR1 GTSNPN, CDR2 SVGIG (reference sequence). The CDR3 sequence: CAWSGGVRSPLHF. The CDR3 region has the DNA TGTGCCTGGAGTGGTGGGGTTCGTTCACCCCTCCACTTT.

The chain carries TRBV6-7 and TRBJ2-3; 14 bases line up with TRBD2. TRBV6-7 is designated an ORF whose function remains uncertain. The CDR3 loop spans 17 amino acids. Trimming at V came to 5 bases and at J to 6 bases, leaving 10 bases not matched to a gene. The CDR3 loop is CASSTTATSGGADTQYF. CDR3 in DNA: TGTGCCAGCAGTACCACCGCGACTAGCGGGGGGGCGGATACGCAGTATTTT.